This TCR beta chain stems from a study of blood T cell repertoires in COVID-19 (dated by TCRdb to about 2020). In the study overall: Samples from collaborators originated in the United States, Italy and Spain and spanned both the acute and convalescent phases of COVID-19. The material from the prospective study consisted of cDNA or gDNA derived from T cells, B-cell-depleted T cells, or PBMCs. Deeply sampled blood TCRbeta repertoires from subjects exposed to, actively infected with, or recovered from COVID-19 were included in the dataset. The repertoires were released in a freely available public database intended as a resource for research on the immune response to SARS-CoV-2. Samples were obtained from the ongoing ImmuneRACE study (first 160 participants) and from about 1,300 subjects provided by 6 global collaborators. Sample metadata almost always included a de-identified subject ID, COVID-19 status, age in years and sex. Where available, HLA class I and class II types were obtained from metadata supplied by the sample provider rather than from assay-based typing.

TCRbeta CDR3 regions were amplified from genomic DNA using the immunoSEQ Assay, a bias-controlled multiplex PCR. In the paper's pipeline: The number of nucleated cells in each sample was estimated by amplification of reference gene primers within the assay. Sequence reads were collapsed and filtered to measure the absolute abundance of every unique TCRbeta CDR3 rearrangement. For each sample, productive Simpson clonality was calculated as the square root of Simpson's diversity index over productive rearrangements. Here the immuneACCESS table is served through TCRdb, limited to in-frame sequences with V and J called. Missing clones are a known gap in these copies; in checked studies unresolved V genes cover under half, and the rest lacks a known reason. The DNA gave D and trimming, while V, J and clone size come from that table. The sample yields 190,000 or so clones; over 75% were counted once. Approximately 13% of the sample is held by the ten biggest clonotypes.

Beyond this particular receptor, the publication reports: The amount of clinical and demographic metadata varied by source and participant and was provided uncurated.

After removal of 7 bases from V and 2 bases from J, the junction retains 1 base not matched to a gene. From the cysteine through the phenylalanine, the CDR3 covers 13 amino acids. The sequence is cut down to CDR3 DNA, 39 bases in frame from base 1. According to the germline V gene, CDR1 reads SGDLS and CDR2 reads YYNGEE. Concerning this clone: Its target antigen remains unknown. The record has no base qualities; no much larger clone is one base away.

Another Seattle source contributed samples from volunteer blood donors who had recovered from COVID-19. Collaborating institutions collected whole blood in K2EDTA tubes following their own protocols. For TCRbeta analysis, collaborators shipped samples in one of three forms: frozen whole blood, isolated PBMCs, or DNA extracted from either of those sample types. The sequence is built from TRBV9 and TRBJ2-5; TRBD2 matches 11 bases in the middle. The TCR sequence derives from a man aged 50 to 60 who had recovered from COVID-19. The sequenced material came from peripheral blood. At the DNA level, the sequence is TGTGCCAGCGGGACTAGCGGACAAGAGACCCAGTACTTC. Its translation is CASGTSGQETQYF.